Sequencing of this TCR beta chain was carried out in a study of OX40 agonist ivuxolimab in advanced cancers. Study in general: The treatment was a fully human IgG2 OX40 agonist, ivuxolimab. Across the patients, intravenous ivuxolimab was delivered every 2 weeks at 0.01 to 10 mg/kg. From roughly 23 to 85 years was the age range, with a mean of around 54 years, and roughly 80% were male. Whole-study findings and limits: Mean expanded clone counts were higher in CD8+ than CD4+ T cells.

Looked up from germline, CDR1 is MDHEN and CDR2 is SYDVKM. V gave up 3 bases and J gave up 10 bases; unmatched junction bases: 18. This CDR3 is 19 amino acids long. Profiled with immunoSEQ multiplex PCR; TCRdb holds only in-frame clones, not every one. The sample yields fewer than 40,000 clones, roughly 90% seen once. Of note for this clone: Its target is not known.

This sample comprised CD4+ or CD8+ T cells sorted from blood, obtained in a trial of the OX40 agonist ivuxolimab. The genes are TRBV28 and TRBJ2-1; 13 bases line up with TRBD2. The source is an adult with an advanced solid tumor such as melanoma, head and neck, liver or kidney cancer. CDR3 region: CASSLGGGWTSGGPKEQFF. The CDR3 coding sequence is TGTGCCAGCAGTTTGGGCGGCGGTTGGACTAGCGGGGGTCCGAAGGAGCAGTTCTTC.